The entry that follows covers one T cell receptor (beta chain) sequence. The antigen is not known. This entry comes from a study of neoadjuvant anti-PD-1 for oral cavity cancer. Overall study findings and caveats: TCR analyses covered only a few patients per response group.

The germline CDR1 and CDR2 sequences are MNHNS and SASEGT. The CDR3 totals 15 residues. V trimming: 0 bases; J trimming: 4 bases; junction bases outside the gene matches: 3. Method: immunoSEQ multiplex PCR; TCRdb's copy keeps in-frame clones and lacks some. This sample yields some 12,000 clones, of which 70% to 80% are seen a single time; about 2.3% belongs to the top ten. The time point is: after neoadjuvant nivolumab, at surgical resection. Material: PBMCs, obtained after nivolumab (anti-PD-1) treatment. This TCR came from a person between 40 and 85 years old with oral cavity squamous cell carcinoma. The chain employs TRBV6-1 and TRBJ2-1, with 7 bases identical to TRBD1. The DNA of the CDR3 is TGTGCCAGCAGTGAAGCTGGGACAGTATACAATGAGCAGTTCTTC. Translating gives CASSEAGTVYNEQFF.